A selection of T cell receptor beta chains follows, all from one sample in a study of memory CD4+ T cells and cytomegalovirus serostatus. Only in-frame clones appear in the TCRdb table, and some are missing; sequencing was by immunoSEQ multiplex PCR. This table holds fewer than 75,000 clones, roughly 80% found once. Sample: memory CD4+ T cells from blood. Receptor source: an adult in good health and CMV-seronegative. CDR3s include the opening cysteine and the closing phenylalanine or tryptophan. A D gene is named only where the DNA matches it firmly. The size of a clone is reported for some rows only, either as once, few or many, or as a class for expanded clones.

d_call	v_call	j_call	clone_size	cdr3_nt	cdr3_aa
-	TRBV5-5	TRBJ2-7	few	TGTGCCAGCAGCTTGAGGCTCGCTTTGAACGAGCAGTACTTC	CASSLRLALNEQYF
-	TRBV15	TRBJ2-5	-	TGTGCCACCAGCGGAGCCTTCCCCCAAGAGACCCAGTACTTC	CATSGAFPQETQYF
TRBD1	TRBV7-2	TRBJ1-6	-	TGTGCCAGCAGCTTACTAGGGGGCACACCTTCGAATTCACCCCTCCACTTT	CASSLLGGTPSNSPLHF
TRBD1	TRBV6-5	TRBJ1-1	few	TGTGCCAGCAGAAAGACAGGGGACACTGAAGCTTTCTTT	CASRKTGDTEAFF
-	TRBV28	TRBJ1-1	-	TGTGCCAGCACAGGTGGCAGGCGGAACACTGAAGCTTTCTTT	CASTGGRRNTEAFF
TRBD1	TRBV19	TRBJ1-1	-	TGTGCCAGTAGGGGACAGTTGTTGGCTGAAGCTTTCTTT	CASRGQLLAEAFF
-	TRBV4-1	TRBJ1-2	-	TGCGCCAGCAGCCAAGATTCGGGCCTTTACGCTGGCTACACCTTC	CASSQDSGLYAGYTF
-	TRBV5-4	TRBJ2-2	-	TGTGCCAGCAGCCCGGGAACCCTCGCGAACACCGGGGAGCTGTTTTTT	CASSPGTLANTGELFF
-	TRBV28	TRBJ1-2	-	TGTGCCAGCAGTGGGGGTGTTGGGGGGCTGAACTATGGCTACACCTTC	CASSGGVGGLNYGYTF
-	TRBV5-1	TRBJ2-3	-	TGCGCCAGCAGCCCTATGACAACCAGCACAGATACGCAGTATTTT	CASSPMTTSTDTQYF
TRBD2	TRBV7-8	TRBJ2-2	-	TGTGCCAGCAGCCATGGACTAGCGGAGAACACCGGGGAGCTGTTTTTT	CASSHGLAENTGELFF
TRBD1	TRBV5-6	TRBJ1-5	-	TGTGCCAGCAGCTTGTTAACAGGGGGGAGCAATCAGCCCCAGCATTTT	CASSLLTGGSNQPQHF
-	TRBV2	TRBJ1-2	-	TGTGCCAGCACCCGCCTAGGTGACTATGGCTACACCTTC	CASTRLGDYGYTF
TRBD1	TRBV5-6	TRBJ1-2	-	TGTGCCAGCAGCTCGACAGGGGTAGGCTACACCTTC	CASSSTGVGYTF
TRBD1	TRBV30	TRBJ1-2	-	TGTGCCTGGAGTGGGGAAGGACAGGTCTATGGCTACACCTTC	CAWSGEGQVYGYTF
-	TRBV28	TRBJ1-2	-	TGTGCCAGCAGTGAGACGGAGAACTATGGCTACACCTTC	CASSETENYGYTF
-	TRBV2	TRBJ2-5	-	TGTGCCAGCAGTGAAGAGGGCTGGCGGACCCAGTACTTC	CASSEEGWRTQYF
-	TRBV7-2	TRBJ2-7	-	TGTGCCAGCAGGGCGACAGCTACCTACGAGCAGTACTTC	CASRATATYEQYF
-	TRBV7-3	TRBJ2-1	-	TGTGCCAGCAGCCCCCGGACTGGGAGCTCCTACAATGAGCAGTTCTTC	CASSPRTGSSYNEQFF
-	TRBV5-1	TRBJ1-1	-	TGCGCCAGCAGCTTGATGGGGCCCCAACTGAACACTGAAGCTTTCTTT	CASSLMGPQLNTEAFF
-	TRBV20-1	TRBJ1-2	-	TGCAGTGCTAGTGGCGCCCATGGCTACACCTTC	CSASGAHGYTF
-	TRBV2	TRBJ1-1	-	TGTGCCAGCAACCAGCGGAACACTGAAGCTTTCTTT	CASNQRNTEAFF
-	TRBV15	TRBJ1-2	-	TGTGCCACAGGACGGCGTGGGAACTATGGCTACACCTTC	CATGRRGNYGYTF
TRBD2	TRBV6-1	TRBJ2-1	-	TGTGCCAGCAGTGAAGCGCCGGGACTAGCGACTCATGAGCAGTTCTTC	CASSEAPGLATHEQFF
-	TRBV18	TRBJ2-1	-	TGTGCCAGCTCACTCTACAATGAGCAGTTCTTC	CASSLYNEQFF
-	TRBV14	TRBJ1-5	-	TGTGCCAGCCCCAAGATGGGGATCTCAGTGACTCAGCCCCAGCATTTT	CASPKMGISVTQPQHF
-	TRBV19	TRBJ1-5	-	TGTGCCAGTAGTTATCAACAGGGCAATCAGCCCCAGCATTTT	CASSYQQGNQPQHF
-	TRBV19	TRBJ1-1	-	TGTGCCAGTAGTATTAAGGGGGACACTGAAGCTTTCTTT	CASSIKGDTEAFF
TRBD2	TRBV6-4	TRBJ2-5	-	TGTGCCAGCAGTGACATCATCAGTGGCAGCGGGGGCTCCCAAGAGACCCAGTACTTC	CASSDIISGSGGSQETQYF
-	TRBV10-3	TRBJ2-6	-	TGTGCCACCGAGGACCCTGGGGCCAACGTCCTGACTTTC	CATEDPGANVLTF
-	TRBV27	TRBJ2-1	-	TGTGCCAGCAGCCGATCCCGAGAAACGAATGAGCAGTTCTTC	CASSRSRETNEQFF
-	TRBV4-2	TRBJ1-6	few	TGTGCCAGCAGCCAAGAAGGGTCACCCCTCCACTTT	CASSQEGSPLHF
-	TRBV10-1	TRBJ2-3	-	TGCGCCAGCAGTGAGGGCCTTAGCACAGATACGCAGTATTTT	CASSEGLSTDTQYF
TRBD1	TRBV7-3	TRBJ2-5	-	TGTGCCAGCAGCCGGGGACAGCCCCAGACGCCCCAGTACTTC	CASSRGQPQTPQYF
-	TRBV7-9	TRBJ1-1	-	TGTGCCAGCAGCTTAGGCGGCGGCACTGAAGCTTTCTTT	CASSLGGGTEAFF
-	TRBV19	TRBJ2-3	-	TGTGCCAGTAGTATCCAGGGACAAAGTGATACGCAGTATTTT	CASSIQGQSDTQYF
-	TRBV7-9	TRBJ2-2	-	TGTGCCAGCAGCCCCGGGGGGACAAACACCGGGGAGCTGTTTTTT	CASSPGGTNTGELFF
TRBD2	TRBV11-1	TRBJ2-2	-	TGTGCCAGCAGCCGGACTAGGGGGGAGCTGTTTTTT	CASSRTRGELFF
-	TRBV29-1	TRBJ2-1	-	TGCAGCGTCAACCGAGGAGTTGGTGAGCAGTTCTTC	CSVNRGVGEQFF
-	TRBV27	TRBJ1-2	-	TGTGCCAGCAGGTACGGGGCAACTAACTATGGCTACACCTTC	CASRYGATNYGYTF
-	TRBV5-5	TRBJ2-5	-	TGTGCCAGCAGAGCGCAGGTGGCGTTAGTGGAGACCCAGTACTTC	CASRAQVALVETQYF
TRBD1	TRBV19	TRBJ2-7	-	TGTGCCAGTAGGAAACAGACAGGGCCCTACGAGCAGTACTTC	CASRKQTGPYEQYF
-	TRBV10-2	TRBJ2-3	once	TGCGCCACATACCTCGGGACTTCTAGCACAGATACGCAGTATTTT	CATYLGTSSTDTQYF
-	TRBV5-1	TRBJ2-5	-	TGCGCCAGCAGCTTGGGCGGTCGGGACCAAGAGACCCAGTACTTC	CASSLGGRDQETQYF
-	TRBV11-1	TRBJ2-5	-	TGTGCCAGCAGCTTGGCCGCCTTTCATCCCCAGTACTTC	CASSLAAFHPQYF
-	TRBV2	TRBJ1-1	few	TGTGCCAGCAGTGTAGATCCCACAAAACAGGGAAACACTGAAGCTTTCTTT	CASSVDPTKQGNTEAFF
-	TRBV6-5	TRBJ2-1	few	TGTGCCAGCAGTTATCGGGGTGAGCAGTTCTTC	CASSYRGEQFF
-	TRBV25-1	TRBJ1-2	few	TGTGCCAGCAGTGTTGCAGGGGCACACTATGGCTACACCTTC	CASSVAGAHYGYTF